This T cell receptor beta chain emerged from a study of beta chain features in type 1 diabetes. Study-level results: Shortening that was moderate but significant affected the TCRB CDR3s of Type 1 diabetes patients in all four CD4+ subsets.

Germline CDR1 and CDR2: LGHNT and FRNRAP. This CDR3 spans 13 amino acids. The germline V and J ends were trimmed by 8 bases and 4 bases, with 13 bases remaining between them. The sample holds a few counts of this clone. Its antigen is unknown. The investigators reverse transcribed all of the isolated RNA, so they sequenced expressed TCRB transcripts. Profiling relied on immunoSEQ multiplex PCR, and the TCRdb table lists in-frame clones only, not all of them. This sample has roughly 300,000 clones, with approximately 9.9% found just once. Sequencing was carried out using central memory CD4+ T cells from blood. J is TRBJ2-3 and V is TRBV12-5, with TRBD1 as a possible D gene (6 bases). This TCR derives from a man aged 25-45 years with type 1 diabetes. The CDR3 sequence: CASRNRAADTQYF. The DNA for the CDR3 is TGTGCTAGTAGGAACAGGGCTGCAGATACGCAGTATTTT.